The TCR beta chain under discussion was sequenced for a study of cytomegalovirus exposure and HLA in healthy donors. Study-level results: In a later analysis, most CMV-associated TCR beta chains appeared HLA-restricted. After further analysis at a later stage, 17,000 or so TCR beta sequences were associated with HLA alleles at 0.05 false discovery rate.

This clone showed up just a few times. Its antigen remains unknown. Both 60 Vbeta primers and 13 Jbeta primers went into the PCR. Produced via immunoSEQ multiplex PCR; TCRdb's table is partial and in-frame only. The sample yields some 130,000 clones, roughly 85% seen once. The germline V gene has CDR1 SGHRS and CDR2 YFSETQ. The V end lost 1 base, the J end lost 8 bases, and 15 bases lay between the germline ends. This CDR3 comprises 14 residues. The chain is built from TRBV5-1 and TRBJ1-1; D uncertain. This receptor was taken from a man in his forties in good health and CMV-seropositive. The sample taken for sequencing was PBMCs. This chain's CDR3 is CASSLKFNAREAFF. The CDR3 coding sequence is TGCGCCAGCAGCTTGAAGTTTAACGCTCGGGAAGCTTTCTTT.